The TCR beta chain described here comes from a study of shared clonotypes between healthy human individuals. Study overall: Used for every donor were three CD4 naive, three CD4 memory, two CD8 naive and one CD8 memory plate.

About this clone: What it binds is not known.

Study results and limitations: For sorted subsets, rarefaction showed incomplete sequencing despite large depth. Larger richness was generally estimated for naive than memory subsets.

Deep was the level at which the assay was run. Method: immunoSEQ multiplex PCR; TCRdb's copy keeps in-frame clones and lacks some. In the table there are 2,500,000 or so clones, 93% of which are singletons. The receptor was isolated from a man younger than 35 in good health. Some clones in this sample may be carry-over from other donors' samples. The material sequenced was naive CD4+ T cells from PBMCs. Subset defined: CD45RA+ positively selected.

The CDR3 loop is CASSLAEGVSGANVLTF. The CDR3 region has the DNA TGCGCCAGCAGCTTGGCAGAAGGTGTCTCTGGGGCCAACGTCCTGACTTTC. The chain uses TRBV5-1 and TRBJ2-6; D is unresolved. Germline V gene data show CDR1 as SGHRS and CDR2 as YFSETQ. The CDR3 has 17 residues. V lost 0 bases and J lost 0, with 10 bases in between.